Listed here are 4 T cell receptor beta chains from one sample, sequenced in a study of blood T cell repertoires in COVID-19. Profiling relied on immunoSEQ multiplex PCR, and the TCRdb table lists in-frame clones only, not all of them. The sample consists of 150,000 to 180,000 clones, 80% to 90% of them appearing once. The sample was peripheral blood. The receptors stem from a woman aged 55 to 70 with COVID-19, enrolled during active disease.

CDR3 sequence reads: CASSLAASGSNEQYF. DNA of the CDR3: TGCGCCAGCAGCTTGGCGGCTAGCGGGAGCAACGAGCAGTACTTC. The genes are TRBV5-1 and TRBJ2-7; 10 bases align to TRBD2. V shed 0 bases and J 5 bases; nucleotides not matched to a gene: 5. Germline V lookup: CDR1 SGHRS, CDR2 YFSETQ. The CDR3 covers 15 residues.

V and J are TRBV24-1 and TRBJ2-5, with D possibly TRBD1 on 6 matching bases. Germline lookup yields CDR1 KGHDR and CDR2 SFDVKD. V lost 0 bases and J 1 base, leaving 14 bases between the germline ends. The CDR3 contains 17 residues. The CDR3 is CATSDLPQQGLQETQYF. CDR3 in DNA: TGTGCCACCAGTGATTTGCCTCAACAGGGTCTCCAAGAGACCCAGTACTTC.

V gene TRBV7-9 combines with J gene TRBJ2-1; the D gene is possibly TRBD2 (5 bases). This CDR3 has 14 residues. The germline V and J ends were trimmed by 3 bases and 5 bases, with 11 bases remaining between them. The germline V gene has CDR1 SEHNR and CDR2 FQNEAQ (reference sequence). The CDR3 nucleotides are TGTGCCAGCAGCTTGGTGCTAGCACACAATGAGCAGTTCTTC. Translating gives CASSLVLAHNEQFF.

The gene calls are TRBV7-6 and TRBJ2-7; D gene unclear. Trimming removed 1 base from V and 1 base from J, with 8 bases in between. Germline values: CDR1 SGHVS, CDR2 FNYEAQ. CDR3 length: 14 residues. CDR3 nucleotide sequence: TGTGCCAGCAGCTTAGGTTCGGGTTCCTACGAGCAGTACTTC. Protein sequence: CASSLGSGSYEQYF. Filled out from reference TRBV7-6 and TRBJ2-7, the complete variable domain reads GAGVSQSPRYKVTKRGQDVALRCDPISGHVSLYWYRQALGQGPEFLTYFNYEAQQDKSGLPNDRFSAERPEGSISTLTIQRTEQRDSAMYRCASSLGSGSYEQYFGPGTRLTVT.